This record covers a single T cell receptor (beta chain). Its antigen is as yet unknown. TCRdb reanalyzed the 5' RACE reads, giving one entry per CDR3 protein sequence and no DNA. This sample's table has fewer than 550,000 distinct CDR3 sequences. Germline CDR1 is WNHNN and CDR2 is SYGVQD (reference sequence). This CDR3 is 14 amino acids long. This sample stems from a study of monozygotic twins with inflammatory bowel disease. Overall study findings and caveats: Fewer clonotypes were shared with others by IBD patients than by healthy twins, especially with disease activity.

The rearrangement joins TRBV10-1 to TRBJ2-1; TCRdb names TRBD2, which stays unverified in the absence of DNA. The specimen was blood. This clonotype was sampled from a human donor with ulcerative colitis or Crohn's disease, or a healthy co-twin of an affected twin (not recorded which). CDR3 region: CASSESPTRNEQFF.